This record concerns one T cell receptor beta chain sequence. The sample originates from a study of cytomegalovirus exposure and HLA in healthy donors. Primers for the PCR totalled 60 Vbeta and 13 Jbeta. TCRdb keeps only in-frame clones here, not all; method: immunoSEQ multiplex PCR. The table gives 150,000 to 200,000 clones; the top ten clones make up about 0.74% of it. Trimming took 5 bases from V and 3 from J, leaving 14 bases between them. Germline CDR1 is MNHEY and CDR2 is SVGAGI. The CDR3 spans 14 residues. Sample: PBMCs. The chain has TRBV6-5 and TRBJ2-7, with D possibly TRBD1 on 6 matching bases. This TCR came from a boy aged 5 to 17 in good health and CMV-seronegative. CDR3 in DNA: TGTGCCAGCAGTAAACAGGGTTTTGGCTACGAGCAGTACTTC. Its translation is CASSKQGFGYEQYF.